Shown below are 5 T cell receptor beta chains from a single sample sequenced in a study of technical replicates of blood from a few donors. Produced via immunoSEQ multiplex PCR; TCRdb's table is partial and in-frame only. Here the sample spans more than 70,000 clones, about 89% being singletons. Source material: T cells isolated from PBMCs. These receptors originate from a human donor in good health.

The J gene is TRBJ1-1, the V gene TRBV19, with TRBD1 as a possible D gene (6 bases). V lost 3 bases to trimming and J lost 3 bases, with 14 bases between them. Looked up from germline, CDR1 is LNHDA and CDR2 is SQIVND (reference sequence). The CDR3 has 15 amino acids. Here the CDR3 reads CASSIRGALDTEAFF. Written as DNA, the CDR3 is TGTGCCAGTAGTATCCGGGGGGCCTTGGACACTGAAGCTTTCTTT. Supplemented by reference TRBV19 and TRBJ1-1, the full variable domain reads DGGITQSPKYLFRKEGQNVTLSCEQNLNHDAMYWYRQDPGQGLRLIYYSQIVNDFQKGDIAEGYSVSREKKESFPLTVTSAQKNPTAFYLCASSIRGALDTEAFFGQGTRLTVV.

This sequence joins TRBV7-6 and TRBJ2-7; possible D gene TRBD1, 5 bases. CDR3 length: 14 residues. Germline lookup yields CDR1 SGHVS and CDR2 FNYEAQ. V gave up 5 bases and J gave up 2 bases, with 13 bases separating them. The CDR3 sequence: CASSDTGTTYEQYF. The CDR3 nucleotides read TGTGCCAGCAGCGACACAGGTACAACCTACGAGCAGTACTTC.

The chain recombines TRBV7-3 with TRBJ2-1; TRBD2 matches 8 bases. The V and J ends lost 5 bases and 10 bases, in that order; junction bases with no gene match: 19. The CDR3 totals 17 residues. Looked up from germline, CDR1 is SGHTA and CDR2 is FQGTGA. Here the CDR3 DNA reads TGTGCCAGCAGCCTCAATAGCGGGGAGGGGCGTTCACGGGAGCAGTTCTTC. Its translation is CASSLNSGEGRSREQFF.

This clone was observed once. This chain's CDR3 is CASSYNYNEQFF. The CDR3 region has the DNA TGTGCCAGCAGTTATAACTACAATGAGCAGTTCTTC. The chain couples TRBV27 to TRBJ2-1; no reliable D call. The V gene's germline CDR1 is MNHEY and CDR2 SMNVEV (reference sequence). V lost 4 bases, J lost 3 bases, and 4 bases lay in between. The CDR3 is made up of 12 amino acids.

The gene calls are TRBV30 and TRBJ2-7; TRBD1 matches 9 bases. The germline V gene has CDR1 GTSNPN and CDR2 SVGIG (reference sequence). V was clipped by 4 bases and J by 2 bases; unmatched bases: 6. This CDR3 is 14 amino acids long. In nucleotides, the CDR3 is TGTGCCTGGAAGGCACAGGGGGCCGCCTACGAGCAGTACTTC. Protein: CAWKAQGAAYEQYF.